These 29 T cell receptor beta chains share one sample of origin, sequenced in a study of T-cell reconstitution after alpha-beta-depleted transplantation in children. Preparation of the TCRbeta library used unique molecular identifiers. TCRdb re-analysed the PCR reads in MiXCR, keeping a single row per CDR3 protein. The sample holds roughly 300,000 distinct CDR3 sequences, more than 9% seen once. This specimen consisted of peripheral blood, obtained 180 days after TCRalphabeta/CD19-depleted stem cell transplant. These receptors all stem from a male patient between 2 and 10 years old who had a stem cell transplant for chronic granulomatous disease, so the T cells may come from the graft donor.

The table lists this clonotype with many counts. Germline is not matched at one junction end, which may reflect a read error. This chain links TRBV7-8 with TRBJ2-1; no clear D. Looked up from germline, CDR1 is SGHVS and CDR2 is FQNEAQ. The CDR3 runs 13 residues. CDR3 protein: CASSPPSHNEQFF. CDR3 nucleotides: TGTGCCAGCAGCCCACCCTCCCACAATGAGCAGTTCTTC.

This clonotype has ten or more counts. The chain is built from TRBV7-9 and TRBJ1-6, with D possibly matching TRBD1 (5 bases). Trimming took off 5 bases at V and 4 bases at J, with 12 bases between the two ends. Germline V lookup: CDR1 SEHNR, CDR2 FQNEAQ (reference sequence). The CDR3 totals 15 residues. CDR3 residues: CASSHRDGYNSPLHF. CDR3 in DNA: TGTGCCAGCAGCCACCGGGACGGTTATAATTCACCCCTCCACTTT.

This clonotype was seen repeatedly, ten times or more. The chain joins TRBV5-1 to TRBJ2-1; 9 bases are shared with TRBD2. Per germline, CDR1 SGHRS and CDR2 YFSETQ. With 3 bases clipped from V and 10 bases from J, the junction kept 14 bases outside the gene matches. The CDR3 totals 16 residues. The CDR3 here is CASSSHVSGGLREQFF. Written as DNA, the CDR3 is TGCGCCAGCAGCTCGCATGTTAGCGGGGGCCTCAGGGAGCAGTTCTTC.

This clonotype was observed a handful of times. This rearrangement joins TRBV12-3 or TRBV12-4 to TRBJ2-3; weak D call: TRBD1 (6 bases). V was cut by 0 bases and J by 2 bases, with 24 bases left in between. The CDR3 has 20 residues. CDR3 region: CASSLAPFRGPEVLTDTQYF. The CDR3, as DNA: TGTGCCAGCAGTTTAGCCCCATTCAGGGGCCCAGAGGTCCTCACAGATACGCAGTATTTT.

The table lists this clonotype with a few counts. This sequence joins TRBV27 and TRBJ2-3; D gene uncertain. The V end was cut by 5 bases, the J end by 0 bases, with 9 bases between. The CDR3 is 14 amino acids. Looked up from germline, CDR1 is MNHEY and CDR2 is SMNVEV (reference sequence). The CDR3 sequence is CASSGLVSTDTQYF. CDR3 DNA sequence: TGTGCCAGCAGTGGTTTGGTTAGCACAGATACGCAGTATTTT.

The sample holds many counts of this clonotype. CDR3: CSARAVAALTYEQYF. CDR3 bases: TGCAGTGCTAGAGCGGTGGCAGCCTTGACCTACGAGCAGTACTTC. The rearrangement joins TRBV20-1 to TRBJ2-7; no reliable D call. Germline V gene lookup returns CDR1 DFQATT and CDR2 SNEGSKA (reference sequence). CDR3 length equals 15 residues. V lost 1 base to trimming and J lost 2 bases, with 15 bases between them.

This clonotype was detected ten times or more. The chain couples TRBV5-5 to TRBJ2-2; 7 positions match TRBD1. There are 16 residues in the CDR3. Germline V gives CDR1 SGHKS, CDR2 YYEKEE (reference sequence). Trimming removed 1 base from V and 7 bases from J; junction bases left unmatched: 10. CDR3 nucleotides: TGTGCCAGCAGCTTGCTTACAGGGGCCCTTTTCGGGGAGCTGTTTTTT. The encoded protein is CASSLLTGALFGELFF.

This clonotype was recorded many times. This chain connects TRBV29-1 to TRBJ1-5; 11 positions match TRBD1. The CDR3 totals 13 residues. The V gene's germline CDR1 is SQVTM and CDR2 ANQGSEA. The junction had 4 bases not matched to a gene; V was cut back by 6 bases and J by 6 bases. The CDR3 loop reads CSVLGTGGQPQHF. DNA for the CDR3: TGCAGCGTCTTAGGGACAGGGGGTCAGCCCCAGCATTTT. Drawing the rest from reference TRBV29-1 and TRBJ1-5, the complete variable domain is SAVISQKPSRDICQRGTSLTIQCQVDSQVTMMFWYRQQPGQSLTLIATANQGSEATYESGFVIDKFPISRPNLTFSTLTVSNMSPEDSSIYLCSVLGTGGQPQHFGDGTRLSIL.

This clonotype was counted ten times or more. This chain links TRBV3-1 with TRBJ2-4; D perhaps matches TRBD1 (6 bases). V dropped 4 bases and J dropped 3 bases, with 13 bases sitting between them. The CDR3 is made up of 15 amino acids. CDR1 and CDR2 (germline): LGHDT, YNNKEL (reference sequence). The CDR3 is CASSPPCRGKNIQYF. DNA of the CDR3: TGTGCCAGCAGCCCCCCGTGCAGGGGCAAAAACATTCAGTACTTC.

Ten or more counts support this clonotype. This chain joins TRBV29-1 and TRBJ2-3; TRBD2 matches at 7 bases. Germline lookup yields CDR1 SQVTM and CDR2 ANQGSEA. The CDR3 loop spans 15 amino acids. V lost 7 bases to trimming and J lost 0 bases; unmatched junction nucleotides: 10. CDR3 DNA: TGCAGCGGACTTCCGGGGGGAGCGAGCACAGATACGCAGTATTTT. It translates to CSGLPGGASTDTQYF.

This clonotype has ten or more counts. The V gene is TRBV20-1, the J gene TRBJ2-7; D unresolved. The germline V and J ends were trimmed by 0 bases and 0 bases, with 12 bases remaining between them. Germline CDR1 DFQATT, CDR2 SNEGSKA (reference sequence). The CDR3 extends over 15 amino acids. As DNA, the CDR3 is TGCAGTGCTAGAGATCCTCCGGGTTCCTCCTACGAGCAGTACTTC. It translates to CSARDPPGSSYEQYF.

This clonotype was seen at least ten times. The rearrangement uses TRBV12-3 or TRBV12-4 and TRBJ2-7, with TRBD1 matching 10 bases. CDR3 length equals 14 residues. Germline trimming cut 3 bases from V and 4 bases from J; bases unmatched to any gene: 3. As DNA, the CDR3 is TGTGCCAGCAGTTTGTGGGACAGGGGTTACGAGCAGTACTTC. This gives the protein CASSLWDRGYEQYF.

This clonotype has at least ten counts. The chain uses TRBV20-1 and TRBJ2-1; the D is unclear. The CDR3 runs to 11 residues. Trimming removed 6 bases from V and 8 bases from J, with 11 bases in between. Germline-derived CDR1 and CDR2 are DFQATT and SNEGSKA (reference sequence). Here the CDR3 reads CSATLQDEQFF. The CDR3 DNA reads TGCAGTGCCACGCTTCAGGATGAGCAGTTCTTC.

V is TRBV12-3 or TRBV12-4 and J is TRBJ1-6; maybe TRBD1 (5 bases). The V end was cut by 1 base, the J end by 7 bases, with 11 bases between. The CDR3 loop spans 15 amino acids. This CDR3 is CASSLGGNLNSPLHF. Here the CDR3 DNA reads TGTGCCAGCAGTTTAGGGGGGAATCTGAATTCACCCCTCCACTTT.

The count of this clonotype is one. The chain recombines TRBV2 with TRBJ2-1; D is perhaps TRBD2 (6 bases). In germline, CDR1 is SNHLY, CDR2 FYNNEI. This CDR3 region has 15 residues. The V and J ends lost 6 bases and 3 bases respectively, with 15 bases between them. CDR3 sequence reads: CASSRGGVFYNEQFF. The CDR3 DNA reads as TGTGCCAGCAGCCGTGGCGGGGTCTTCTACAATGAGCAGTTCTTC.

At least ten counts were recorded for this clonotype. The V and J genes are TRBV7-9 and TRBJ2-3; 12 bases map to TRBD2. Germline lookup yields CDR1 SEHNR and CDR2 FQNEAQ (reference sequence). V gave up 5 bases and J gave up 4 bases; unmatched junction bases: 1. The CDR3 consists of 14 residues. In nucleotides, the CDR3 is TGTGCCAGCAGCCGGACTAGCGGGGCAGATACGCAGTATTTT. Translation gives CASSRTSGADTQYF.

This clonotype was observed a handful of times. The chain uses TRBV18 and TRBJ2-7; D is ambiguous. Germline CDR1 is KGHSH and CDR2 is LQKENI. The CDR3 length is 14 residues. The germline V and J ends were trimmed by 0 bases and 0 bases, with 6 bases remaining between them. CDR3: CASSPPSSSYEQYF. CDR3 nucleotide sequence: TGTGCCAGCTCACCACCGTCTAGCTCCTACGAGCAGTACTTC.

This clonotype was detected many times. The chain is built from TRBV30 and TRBJ2-7, with D unresolved. From germline, CDR1 is GTSNPN and CDR2 SVGIG (reference sequence). Trimming took 3 bases from V and 3 from J, leaving 15 bases between them. The CDR3 covers 14 residues. CDR3 DNA: TGTGCCTGGAGCGAAGGACGGTGGGTCTACGAGCAGTACTTC. Translated: CAWSEGRWVYEQYF.

In this sample, this clonotype turned up once. Since a much larger clone is just one base distant, this may be a read error. The chain uses TRBV12-3 or TRBV12-4 and TRBJ2-5, with D perhaps TRBD2 (5 bases). V lost 4 bases and J lost 2, with 11 bases in between. The CDR3 extends over 14 amino acids. This chain's CDR3 is CASSSFTGQETQYF. The CDR3 nucleotides are TGTGCCAGCAGTTCTTTTACGGGACAAGAGACCCAGTACTTC.

This clonotype was seen ten or more times. V usage is TRBV28 and J usage is TRBJ2-5; D is unresolved. Deletions cut 3 bases from V and 5 bases from J, with 7 bases between. Germline V gives CDR1 MDHEN, CDR2 SYDVKM. The CDR3 is 12 amino acids. The CDR3 DNA sequence: TGTGCCAGCAGTTTCATGCGGGAGACCCAGTACTTC. Its translation is CASSFMRETQYF.

Ten or more counts support this clonotype. The V gene is TRBV20-1, the J gene TRBJ2-7; 7 bases map to TRBD1. V trimming: 5 bases; J trimming: 4 bases; junction bases outside the gene matches: 11. This CDR3 is built from 14 residues. Germline V CDR1 and CDR2: DFQATT, SNEGSKA (reference sequence). CDR3 sequence (DNA): TGCAGTGCTGAATCCCGGGACAGCTTATACGAGCAGTACTTC. Translated, it gives CSAESRDSLYEQYF.

There are many counts of this clonotype. The rearrangement joins TRBV12-3 or TRBV12-4 to TRBJ1-1; 11 bases line up with TRBD1. J was trimmed by 11 bases and V by 2 bases; bases with no gene match: 4. The CDR3 is 13 amino acids. CDR3 nucleotide sequence: TGTGCCAGCAGTTTACAGGGACAGGGGGTTGCTTTCTTT. It is translated as CASSLQGQGVAFF.

This clonotype was found many times. This rearrangement joins TRBV30 to TRBJ2-1; 9 bases align to TRBD2. The CDR3 spans 17 residues. V lost 1 base and J lost 3; bases outside the gene matches: 10. The germline V gene has CDR1 GTSNPN and CDR2 SVGIG (reference sequence). Here the CDR3 DNA reads TGTGCCTGGAGTGCCGGGACTAGCAAATTCCGCTACAATGAGCAGTTCTTC. Translated: CAWSAGTSKFRYNEQFF. The complete variable domain, with remaining parts taken from reference TRBV30 and TRBJ2-1, reads SQTIHQWPATLVQPVGSPLSLECTVEGTSNPNLYWYRQAAGRGLQLLFYSVGIGQISSEVPQNLSASRPQDRQFILSSKKLLLSDSGFYLCAWSAGTSKFRYNEQFFGPGTRLTVL.

At least ten counts were recorded for this clonotype. The gene calls are TRBV5-1 and TRBJ2-7; the D is unclear. Deletions cut 0 bases from V and 3 bases from J, with 7 bases between. This CDR3 is 13 amino acids long. Germline V CDR1 and CDR2: SGHRS, YFSETQ. The CDR3 nucleotides are TGCGCCAGCAGCTTGGAGCACAACTACGAGCAGTACTTC. As protein: CASSLEHNYEQYF.

This clonotype was seen at least ten times. The chain combines TRBV11-2 with TRBJ2-1; tentative D call: TRBD2 (5 bases). V shed 5 bases and J shed 7 bases, with 9 bases lying between them. CDR1 and CDR2 (germline): SGHAT, FQNNGV. CDR3 length equals 12 residues. The CDR3, as DNA: TGTGCCAGCAGCATAGGACTGAATGAGCAGTTCTTC. This encodes CASSIGLNEQFF.

This clonotype was seen ten or more times. This sequence joins TRBV20-1 and TRBJ2-7; a possible D gene is TRBD1 (6 bases). Between the trimmed V and J ends, which lost 6 bases and 3 bases, there was a span of 15 bases. The CDR3 runs to 13 residues. Germline V gene data show CDR1 as DFQATT and CDR2 as SNEGSKA (reference sequence). CDR3 nucleotide sequence: TGCAGTGCCCTTTGGACAGAGAGCTACGAGCAGTACTTC. It codes for CSALWTESYEQYF.

This clonotype occurred many times. The rearrangement joins TRBV12-3 or TRBV12-4 to TRBJ2-7, with D perhaps TRBD1 (6 bases). The CDR3 runs 14 residues. V was clipped by 3 bases and J by 4 bases, with 13 bases between them. The CDR3 loop reads CASSFSGESYEQYF. The CDR3 DNA is TGTGCCAGCAGTTTCTCAGGGGAATCTTACGAGCAGTACTTC.

The sample holds one count of this clonotype. A much larger clone differs by one base, so this may be a read error. The rearrangement uses TRBV5-5 and TRBJ1-2; possible D gene TRBD1, 5 bases. The CDR3 has 15 amino acids. Germline V gene data show CDR1 as SGHKS and CDR2 as YYEKEE (reference sequence). The CDR3 sequence is CASSETGPSNYGDTF. DNA for the CDR3: TGTGCCAGCAGCGAAACAGGCCCGTCTAACTATGGCGACACCTTC.

This clonotype was picked up many times. CDR3 protein: CASSVYGSGGNEQYF. CDR3 in DNA: TGTGCCAGCAGCGTATACGGCTCAGGGGGCAACGAGCAGTACTTC. This sequence joins TRBV9 and TRBJ2-7, with 8 bases aligning to TRBD1. V dropped 1 base and J dropped 5; count of bases not matched to a gene: 8. Germline V gene sequence: CDR1 SGDLS, CDR2 YYNGEE. The CDR3 spans 15 residues.